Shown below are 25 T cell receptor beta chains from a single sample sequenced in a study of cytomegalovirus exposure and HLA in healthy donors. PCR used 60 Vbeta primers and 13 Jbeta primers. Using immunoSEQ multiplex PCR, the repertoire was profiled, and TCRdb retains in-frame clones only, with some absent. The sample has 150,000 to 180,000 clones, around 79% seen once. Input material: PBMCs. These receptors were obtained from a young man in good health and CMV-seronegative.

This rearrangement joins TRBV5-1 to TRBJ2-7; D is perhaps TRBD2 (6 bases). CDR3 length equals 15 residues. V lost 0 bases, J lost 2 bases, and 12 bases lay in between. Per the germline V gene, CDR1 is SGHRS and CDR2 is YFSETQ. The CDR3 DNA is TGCGCCAGCAGCTTGGCCGTGGGGGGAACCTACGAGCAGTACTTC. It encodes CASSLAVGGTYEQYF.

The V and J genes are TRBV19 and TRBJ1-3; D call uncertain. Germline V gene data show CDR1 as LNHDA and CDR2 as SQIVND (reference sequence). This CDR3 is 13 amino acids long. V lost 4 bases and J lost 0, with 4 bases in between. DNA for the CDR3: TGTGCCAGTAGTACGTACTCTGGAAACACCATATATTTT. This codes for CASSTYSGNTIYF.

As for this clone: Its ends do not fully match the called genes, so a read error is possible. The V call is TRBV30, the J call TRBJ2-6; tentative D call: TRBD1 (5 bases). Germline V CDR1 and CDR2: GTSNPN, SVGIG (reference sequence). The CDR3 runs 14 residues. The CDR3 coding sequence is TGTGCCTGGAGTTTTGGCTCTGGGGCCAACGGCCTGACTTTC. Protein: CAWSFGSGANGLTF.

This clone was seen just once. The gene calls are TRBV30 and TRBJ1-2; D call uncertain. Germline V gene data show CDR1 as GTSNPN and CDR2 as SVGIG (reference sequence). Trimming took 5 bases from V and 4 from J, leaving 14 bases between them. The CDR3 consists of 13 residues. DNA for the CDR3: TGTGCCTGGGGGCCGGGGTCAGGCTATGGCTACACCTTC. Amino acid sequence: CAWGPGSGYGYTF. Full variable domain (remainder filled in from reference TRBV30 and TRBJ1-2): SQTIHQWPATLVQPVGSPLSLECTVEGTSNPNLYWYRQAAGRGLQLLFYSVGIGQISSEVPQNLSASRPQDRQFILSSKKLLLSDSGFYLCAWGPGSGYGYTFGSGTRLTVV.

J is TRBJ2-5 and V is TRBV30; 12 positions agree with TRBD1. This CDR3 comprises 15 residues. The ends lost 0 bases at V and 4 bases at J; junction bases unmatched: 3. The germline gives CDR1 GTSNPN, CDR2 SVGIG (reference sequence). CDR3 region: CAWSVGTGGVETQYF. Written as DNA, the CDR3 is TGTGCCTGGAGTGTGGGGACAGGGGGCGTAGAGACCCAGTACTTC.

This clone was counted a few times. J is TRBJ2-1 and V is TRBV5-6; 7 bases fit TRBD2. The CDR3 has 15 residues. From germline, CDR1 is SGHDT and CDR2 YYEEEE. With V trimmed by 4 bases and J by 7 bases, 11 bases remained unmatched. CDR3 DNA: TGTGCCAGCAGCACCTTGGGTGGGGGGGAGAATGAGCAGTTCTTC. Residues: CASSTLGGGENEQFF.

As DNA, the CDR3 is TGCAGCGTTTATCGAGTCGGAGGACAGGGATCCCGTGGCTACACCTTC. It specifies CSVYRVGGQGSRGYTF. This sequence joins TRBV29-1 and TRBJ1-2, with 8 bases aligning to TRBD1. The CDR3 has 16 amino acids. Germline V gene lookup returns CDR1 SQVTM and CDR2 ANQGSEA. Germline trimming cut 5 bases from V and 7 bases from J; bases unmatched to any gene: 18.

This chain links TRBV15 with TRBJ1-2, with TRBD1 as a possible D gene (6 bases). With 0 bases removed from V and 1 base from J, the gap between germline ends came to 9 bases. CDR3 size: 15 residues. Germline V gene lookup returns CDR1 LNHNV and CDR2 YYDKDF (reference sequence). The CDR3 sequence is CATSREQGFNYGYTF. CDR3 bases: TGTGCCACCAGCAGAGAACAGGGATTTAACTATGGCTACACCTTC.

CDR3 residues: CASSHTINTGELFF. In nucleotides, the CDR3 is TGTGCCAGCAGCCACACCATTAACACCGGGGAGCTGTTTTTT. The chain couples TRBV7-9 to TRBJ2-2; D unclear. This CDR3 comprises 14 residues. CDR1 and CDR2 from the germline V gene are SEHNR and FQNEAQ (reference sequence). V gave up 5 bases and J gave up 2 bases, with 9 bases separating them. Together with reference TRBV7-9 and TRBJ2-2, the CDR3 gives the full variable domain: DTGVSQNPRHKITKRGQNVTFRCDPISEHNRLYWYRQTLGQGPEFLTYFQNEAQLEKSRLLSDRFSAERPKGSFSTLEIQRTEQGDSAMYLCASSHTINTGELFFGEGSRLTVL.

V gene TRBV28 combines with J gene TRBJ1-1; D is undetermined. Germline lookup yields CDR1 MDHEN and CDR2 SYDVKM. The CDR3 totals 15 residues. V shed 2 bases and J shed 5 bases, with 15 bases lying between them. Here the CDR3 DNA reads TGTGCCAGCAGTTTAATGGGTCCCGGGAAGACTGAAGCTTTCTTT. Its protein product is CASSLMGPGKTEAFF.

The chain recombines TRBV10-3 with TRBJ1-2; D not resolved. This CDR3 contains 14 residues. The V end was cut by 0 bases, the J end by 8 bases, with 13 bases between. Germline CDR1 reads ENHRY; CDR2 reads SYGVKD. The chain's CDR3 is CAISESRAPGGYTF. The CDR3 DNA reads TGTGCCATCAGTGAGTCGAGGGCTCCTGGCGGCTACACCTTC.

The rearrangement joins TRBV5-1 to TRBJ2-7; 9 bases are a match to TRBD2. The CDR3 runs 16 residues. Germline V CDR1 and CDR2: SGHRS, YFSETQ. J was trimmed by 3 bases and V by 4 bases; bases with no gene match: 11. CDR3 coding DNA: TGCGCCAGCAGCCCAGGGGGGGCGGGGGGGATCTACGAGCAGTACTTC. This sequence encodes CASSPGGAGGIYEQYF.

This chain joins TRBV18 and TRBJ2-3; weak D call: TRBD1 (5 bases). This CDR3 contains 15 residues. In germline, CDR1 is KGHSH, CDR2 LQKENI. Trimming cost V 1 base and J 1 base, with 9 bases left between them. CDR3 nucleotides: TGTGCCAGCTCACCACTGACAGACCGCACAGATACGCAGTATTTT. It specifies CASSPLTDRTDTQYF.

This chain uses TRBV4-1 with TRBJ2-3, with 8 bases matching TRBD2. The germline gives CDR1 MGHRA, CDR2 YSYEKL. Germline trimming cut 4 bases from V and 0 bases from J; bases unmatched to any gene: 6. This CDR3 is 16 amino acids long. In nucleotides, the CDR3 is TGCGCCAGCAGCCGGACGGGGGGGGTTAGCACAGATACGCAGTATTTT. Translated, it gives CASSRTGGVSTDTQYF.

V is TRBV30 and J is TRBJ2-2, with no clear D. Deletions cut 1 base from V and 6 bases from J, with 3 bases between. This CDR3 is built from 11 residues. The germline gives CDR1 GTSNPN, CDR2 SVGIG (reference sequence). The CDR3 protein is CAWSGPGELFF. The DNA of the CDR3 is TGTGCCTGGAGTGGGCCCGGGGAGCTGTTTTTT.

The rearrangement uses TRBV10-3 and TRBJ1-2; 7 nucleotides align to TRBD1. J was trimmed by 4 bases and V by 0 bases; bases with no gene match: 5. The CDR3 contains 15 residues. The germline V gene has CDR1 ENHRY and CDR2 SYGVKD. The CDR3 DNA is TGTGCCATCAGTGAGTCTAGGGACAGACTCTATGGCTACACCTTC. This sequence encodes CAISESRDRLYGYTF.

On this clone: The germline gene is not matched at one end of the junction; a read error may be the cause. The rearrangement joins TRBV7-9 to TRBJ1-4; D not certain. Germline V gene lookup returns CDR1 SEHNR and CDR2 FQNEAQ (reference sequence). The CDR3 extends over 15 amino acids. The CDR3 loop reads CSSSLDGLTNEKLFF. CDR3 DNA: TGTTCCAGCAGCTTAGATGGACTGACTAATGAAAAACTGTTTTTT.

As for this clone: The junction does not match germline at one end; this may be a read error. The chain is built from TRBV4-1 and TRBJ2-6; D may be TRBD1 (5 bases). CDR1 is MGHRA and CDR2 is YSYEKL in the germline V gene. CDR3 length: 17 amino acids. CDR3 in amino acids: CASSQGPLGSGANGLTF. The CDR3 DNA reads TGCGCCAGCAGCCAAGGGCCGTTGGGCTCTGGGGCCAACGGCCTGACTTTC.

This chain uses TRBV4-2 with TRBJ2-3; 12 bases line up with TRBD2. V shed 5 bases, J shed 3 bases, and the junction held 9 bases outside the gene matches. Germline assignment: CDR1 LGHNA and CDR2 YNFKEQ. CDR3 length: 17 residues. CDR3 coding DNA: TGTGCCAGCAGCTTCACTAGCGGGGGGTTAGGAACAGATACGCAGTATTTT. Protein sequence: CASSFTSGGLGTDTQYF.

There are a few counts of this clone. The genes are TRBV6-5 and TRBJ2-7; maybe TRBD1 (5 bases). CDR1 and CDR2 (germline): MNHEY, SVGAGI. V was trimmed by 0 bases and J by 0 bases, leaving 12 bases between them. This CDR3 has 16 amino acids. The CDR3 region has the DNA TGTGCCAGCAGTTACTCGAAGGCAGGGCCCTCCTACGAGCAGTACTTC. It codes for CASSYSKAGPSYEQYF.

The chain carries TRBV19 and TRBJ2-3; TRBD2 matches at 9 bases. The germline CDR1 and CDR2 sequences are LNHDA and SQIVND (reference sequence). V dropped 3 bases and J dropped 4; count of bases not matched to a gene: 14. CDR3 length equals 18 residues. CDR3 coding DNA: TGTGCCAGTAGTATTGAGGGACGGCGGGGGGGTCGATCAGATACGCAGTATTTT. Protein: CASSIEGRRGGRSDTQYF.

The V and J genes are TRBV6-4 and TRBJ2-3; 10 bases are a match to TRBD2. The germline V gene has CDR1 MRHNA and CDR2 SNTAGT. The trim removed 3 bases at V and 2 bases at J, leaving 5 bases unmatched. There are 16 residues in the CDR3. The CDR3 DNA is TGTGCCAGCAGTGAAGTAGCGGGGGGATTCACAGATACGCAGTATTTT. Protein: CASSEVAGGFTDTQYF.

CDR3 DNA sequence: TGTGCCAGCAGTCCCACAGGGGGGGCGAACACTGAAGCTTTCTTT. This translates into CASSPTGGANTEAFF. The genes are TRBV2 and TRBJ1-1, with 8 bases aligning to TRBD1. The germline V gene has CDR1 SNHLY and CDR2 FYNNEI. The CDR3 consists of 15 residues. Unmatched junction bases numbered 6, after V lost 5 bases and J lost 1 base.

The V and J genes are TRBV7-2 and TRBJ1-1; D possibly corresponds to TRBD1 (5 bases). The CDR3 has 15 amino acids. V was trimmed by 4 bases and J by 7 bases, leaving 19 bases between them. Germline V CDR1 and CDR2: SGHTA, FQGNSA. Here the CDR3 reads CASSYRGGNAGEAFF. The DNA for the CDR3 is TGTGCCAGCAGCTATAGGGGTGGAAACGCAGGTGAAGCTTTCTTT.

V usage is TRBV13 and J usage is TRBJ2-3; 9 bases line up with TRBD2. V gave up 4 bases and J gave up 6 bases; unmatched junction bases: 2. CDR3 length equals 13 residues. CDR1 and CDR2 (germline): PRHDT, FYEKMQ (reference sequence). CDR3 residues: CASSWTSDDTQYF. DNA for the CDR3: TGTGCCAGCAGCTGGACTAGCGACGATACGCAGTATTTT.